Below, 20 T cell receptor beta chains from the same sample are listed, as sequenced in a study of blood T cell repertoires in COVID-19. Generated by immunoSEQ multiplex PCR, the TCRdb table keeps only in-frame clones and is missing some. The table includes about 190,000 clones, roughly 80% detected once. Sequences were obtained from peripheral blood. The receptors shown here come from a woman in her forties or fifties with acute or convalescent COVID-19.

The DNA for the CDR3 is TGTGCCAGCCATGAGGCCGCCTATAATTCACCCCTCCACTTT. The encoded protein is CASHEAAYNSPLHF. The chain recombines TRBV2 with TRBJ1-6; D gene unclear. The CDR3 is made up of 14 amino acids. The V end lost 8 bases, the J end lost 2 bases, and 10 bases lay between the germline ends. Germline CDR1 reads SNHLY; CDR2 reads FYNNEI.

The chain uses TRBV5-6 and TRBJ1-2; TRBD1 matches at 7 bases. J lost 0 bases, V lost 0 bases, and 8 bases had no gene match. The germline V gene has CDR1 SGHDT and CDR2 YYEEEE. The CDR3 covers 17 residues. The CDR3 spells CASSLASTGITNYGYTF. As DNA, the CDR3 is TGTGCCAGCAGCTTGGCCTCGACAGGGATAACTAACTATGGCTACACCTTC.

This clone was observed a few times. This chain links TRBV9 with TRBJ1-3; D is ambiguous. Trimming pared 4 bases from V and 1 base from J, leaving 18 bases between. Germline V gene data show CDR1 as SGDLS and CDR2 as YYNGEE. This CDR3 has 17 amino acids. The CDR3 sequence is CASSHPDSLRSGNTIYF. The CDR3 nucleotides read TGTGCCAGCAGCCACCCAGATTCTCTCAGGTCTGGAAACACCATATATTTT.

CDR3 bases: TGTGCCAGCAGCCAAGACTCCGGGACAAGGGTTTCACCCCTCCACTTT. Protein sequence: CASSQDSGTRVSPLHF. The V call is TRBV3-1 (or the pseudogene TRBV3-2), the J call TRBJ1-6; D possibly corresponds to TRBD1 (6 bases). CDR1 is LGHDT, CDR2 YNNKEL, per germline (reference sequence). Deletions cut 0 bases from V and 9 bases from J, with 15 bases between. This CDR3 region has 16 residues.

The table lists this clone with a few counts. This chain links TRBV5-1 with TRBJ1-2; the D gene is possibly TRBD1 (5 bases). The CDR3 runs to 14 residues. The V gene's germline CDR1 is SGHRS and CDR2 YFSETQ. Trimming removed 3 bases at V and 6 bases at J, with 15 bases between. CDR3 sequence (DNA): TGCGCCAGCAGCTGGTGGGGCAGGGTGGATGGCTACACCTTC. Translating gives CASSWWGRVDGYTF.

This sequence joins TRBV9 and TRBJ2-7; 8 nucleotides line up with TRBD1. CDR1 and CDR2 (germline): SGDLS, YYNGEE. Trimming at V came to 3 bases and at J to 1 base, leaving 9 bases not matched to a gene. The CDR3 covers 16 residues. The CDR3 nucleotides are TGTGCCAGCAGCGCAGACAGGGGAGGAGGGTCCTACGAGCAGTACTTC. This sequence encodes CASSADRGGGSYEQYF.

The CDR3: CASDPVGRRWDTQYF. The DNA of the CDR3 is TGTGCCAGCGACCCCGTCGGGAGGAGGTGGGATACGCAGTATTTT. The rearrangement joins TRBV5-8 to TRBJ2-3, with 7 positions matching TRBD2. From germline, CDR1 is SGHTS and CDR2 YDEGEE. V shed 7 bases and J 6 bases; nucleotides not matched to a gene: 14. The CDR3 sequence is 15 residues long.

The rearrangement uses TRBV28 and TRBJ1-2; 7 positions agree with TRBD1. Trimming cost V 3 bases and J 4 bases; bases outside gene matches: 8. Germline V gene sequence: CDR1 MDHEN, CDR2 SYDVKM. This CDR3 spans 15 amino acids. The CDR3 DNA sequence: TGTGCCAGCAGTTTCGCTACGAGGGGGCTCTATGGCTACACCTTC. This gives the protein CASSFATRGLYGYTF.

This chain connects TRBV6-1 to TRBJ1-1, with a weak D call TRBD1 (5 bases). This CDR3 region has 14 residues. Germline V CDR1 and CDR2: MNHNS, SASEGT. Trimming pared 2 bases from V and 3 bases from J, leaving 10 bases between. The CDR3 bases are TGTGCCAGCAGTGAAAGAGACAGACACACTGAAGCTTTCTTT. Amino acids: CASSERDRHTEAFF.

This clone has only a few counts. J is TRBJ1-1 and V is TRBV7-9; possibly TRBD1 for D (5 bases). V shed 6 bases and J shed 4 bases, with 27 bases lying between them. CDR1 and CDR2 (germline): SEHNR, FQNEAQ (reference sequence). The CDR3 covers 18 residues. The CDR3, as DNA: TGTGCCAGCAGTAAAAACGTAGCTACAGGACCCCTCGGCACTGAAGCTTTCTTT. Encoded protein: CASSKNVATGPLGTEAFF.

In DNA, the CDR3 is TGTGCCTGGAGTGTAAACCCGAGGAGCCCCATTTCACCCCTCCACTTT. This sequence encodes CAWSVNPRSPISPLHF. The chain is built from TRBV30 and TRBJ1-6; no firm D call. Germline V lookup: CDR1 GTSNPN, CDR2 SVGIG (reference sequence). CDR3 size: 16 residues. V lost 0 bases and J 9 bases, leaving 18 bases between the germline ends.

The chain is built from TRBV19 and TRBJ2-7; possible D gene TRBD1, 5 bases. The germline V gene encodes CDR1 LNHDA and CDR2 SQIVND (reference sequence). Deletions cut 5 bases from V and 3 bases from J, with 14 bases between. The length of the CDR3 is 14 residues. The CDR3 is CASSLTENYYEQYF. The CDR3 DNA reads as TGTGCCAGTAGTCTGACAGAAAACTACTACGAGCAGTACTTC.

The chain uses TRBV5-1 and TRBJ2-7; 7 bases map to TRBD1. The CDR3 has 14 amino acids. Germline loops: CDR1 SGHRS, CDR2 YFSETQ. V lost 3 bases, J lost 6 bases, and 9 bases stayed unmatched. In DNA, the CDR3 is TGCGCCAGCAGCTCTGGGACAGACTTTCTCGAGCAGTACTTC. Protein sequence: CASSSGTDFLEQYF. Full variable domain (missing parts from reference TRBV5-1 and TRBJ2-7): KAGVTQTPRYLIKTRGQQVTLSCSPISGHRSVSWYQQTPGQGLQFLFEYFSETQRNKGNFPGRFSGRQFSNSRSEMNVSTLELGDSALYLCASSSGTDFLEQYFGPGTRLTVT.

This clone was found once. This CDR3 reads CASSPIAPSASTDTQYF. CDR3 bases: TGTGCCAGCAGTCCGATAGCGCCTAGCGCTAGCACAGATACGCAGTATTTT. The chain joins TRBV28 to TRBJ2-3; perhaps TRBD2 as D (6 bases). The CDR3 totals 17 residues. Trimming removed 5 bases from V and 0 bases from J, with 18 bases in between. CDR1 and CDR2 from the germline V gene are MDHEN and SYDVKM.

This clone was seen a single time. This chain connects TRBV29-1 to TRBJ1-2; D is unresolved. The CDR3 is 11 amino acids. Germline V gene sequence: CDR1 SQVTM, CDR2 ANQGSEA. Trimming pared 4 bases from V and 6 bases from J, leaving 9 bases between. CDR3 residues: CSVVILNGYTF. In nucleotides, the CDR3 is TGCAGCGTTGTAATCCTTAATGGCTACACCTTC.

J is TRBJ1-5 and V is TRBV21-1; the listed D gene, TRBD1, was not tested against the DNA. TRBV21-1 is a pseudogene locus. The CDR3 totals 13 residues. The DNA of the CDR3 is TGTGCCGTCCGACAGACTAGCAATCAGCCCCAGCATTTT. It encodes CAVRQTSNQPQHF.

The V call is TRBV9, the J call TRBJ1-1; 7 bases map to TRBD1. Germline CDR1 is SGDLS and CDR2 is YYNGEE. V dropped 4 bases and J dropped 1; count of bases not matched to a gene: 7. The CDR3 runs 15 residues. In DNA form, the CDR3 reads TGTGCCAGCAGCCTCGAGGGACAGAGGAACACTGAAGCTTTCTTT. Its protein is CASSLEGQRNTEAFF.

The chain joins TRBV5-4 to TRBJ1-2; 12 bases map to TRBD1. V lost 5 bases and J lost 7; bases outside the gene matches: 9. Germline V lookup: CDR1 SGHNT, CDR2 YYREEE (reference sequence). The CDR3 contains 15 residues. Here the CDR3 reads CASRTPGQGASGYTF. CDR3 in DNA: TGTGCCAGCAGAACTCCGGGACAGGGGGCGAGTGGCTACACCTTC. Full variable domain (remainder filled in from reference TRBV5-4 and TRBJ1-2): ETGVTQSPTHLIKTRGQQVTLRCSSQSGHNTVSWYQQALGQGPQFIFQYYREEENGRGNFPPRFSGLQFPNYSSELNVNALELDDSALYLCASRTPGQGASGYTFGSGTRLTVV.

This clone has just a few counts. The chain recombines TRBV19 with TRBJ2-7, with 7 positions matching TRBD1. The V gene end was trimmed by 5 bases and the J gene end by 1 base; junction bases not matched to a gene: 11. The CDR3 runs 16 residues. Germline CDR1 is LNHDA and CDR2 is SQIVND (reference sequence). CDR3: CASSALGTVGSYEQYF. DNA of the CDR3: TGTGCCAGTAGTGCCTTGGGGACAGTTGGATCCTACGAGCAGTACTTC.

The CDR3: CASSFGSGRTTDTQYF. The CDR3 DNA reads TGCGCCAGCAGCTTCGGTAGCGGGAGAACCACAGATACGCAGTATTTT. The gene calls are TRBV5-1 and TRBJ2-3; 9 bases match TRBD2. CDR1 and CDR2 (germline): SGHRS, YFSETQ. Unmatched junction bases numbered 6, after V lost 2 bases and J lost 2 bases. The CDR3 length is 16 residues.